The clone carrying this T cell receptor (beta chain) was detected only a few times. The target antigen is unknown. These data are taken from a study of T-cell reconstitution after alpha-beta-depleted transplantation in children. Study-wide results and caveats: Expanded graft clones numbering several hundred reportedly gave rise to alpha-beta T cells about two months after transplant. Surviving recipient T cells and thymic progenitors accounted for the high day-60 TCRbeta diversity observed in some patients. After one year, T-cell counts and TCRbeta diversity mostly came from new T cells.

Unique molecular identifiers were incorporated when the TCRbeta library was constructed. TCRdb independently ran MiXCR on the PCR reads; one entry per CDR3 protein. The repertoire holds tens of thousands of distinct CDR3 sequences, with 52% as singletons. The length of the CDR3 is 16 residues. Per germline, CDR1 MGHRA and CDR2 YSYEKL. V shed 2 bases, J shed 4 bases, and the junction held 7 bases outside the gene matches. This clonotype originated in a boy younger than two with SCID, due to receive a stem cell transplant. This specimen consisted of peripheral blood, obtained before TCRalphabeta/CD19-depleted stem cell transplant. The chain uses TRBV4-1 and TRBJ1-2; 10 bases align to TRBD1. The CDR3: CASSQPGTGEIYGYTF. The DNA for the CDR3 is TGCGCCAGCAGCCAACCCGGGACAGGGGAGATCTATGGCTACACCTTC.